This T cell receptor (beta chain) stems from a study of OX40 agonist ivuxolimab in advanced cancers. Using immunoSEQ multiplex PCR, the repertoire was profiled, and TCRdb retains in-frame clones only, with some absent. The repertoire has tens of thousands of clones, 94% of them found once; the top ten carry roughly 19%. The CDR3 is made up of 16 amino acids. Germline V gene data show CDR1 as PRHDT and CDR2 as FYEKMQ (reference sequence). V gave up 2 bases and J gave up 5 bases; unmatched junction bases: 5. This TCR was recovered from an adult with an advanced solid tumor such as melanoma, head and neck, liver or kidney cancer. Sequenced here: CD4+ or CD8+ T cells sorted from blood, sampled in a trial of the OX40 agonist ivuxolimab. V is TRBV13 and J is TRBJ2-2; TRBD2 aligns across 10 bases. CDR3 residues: CASSLSSGSSTGELFF. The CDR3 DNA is TGTGCCAGCAGCTTATCTAGCGGGAGTTCGACCGGGGAGCTGTTTTTT.